This T cell receptor beta chain is from a study of shared clonotypes between healthy human individuals. Study-wide points: Non-shared clonotypes had lower generation probabilities than clonotypes shared by all four sorted-subset donors.

TCRdb's table, derived via immunoSEQ multiplex PCR, lists solely in-frame clones and lacks some. This sample has fewer than 1.8 million clones; around 98.5% occur once, and the top ten carry 0.3% to 0.45%. Notes on this clone: Its antigen is undetermined.

This clonotype originated in a man aged 30 to 39 in good health. The specimen was naive CD4+ T cells sorted from blood. Subset specified: CD45RA+ positively selected.

The CDR3 bases are TGTGCCAGCAGTCGGGGGACAGGGCCTACTGAAGCTTTCTTT. This gives the protein CASSRGTGPTEAFF. The chain carries TRBV28 and TRBJ1-1, with 9 bases lining up with TRBD1. Germline V gene sequence: CDR1 MDHEN, CDR2 SYDVKM. This CDR3 contains 14 residues. After removal of 5 bases from V and 5 bases from J, the junction contained 6 bases not matched to a gene.